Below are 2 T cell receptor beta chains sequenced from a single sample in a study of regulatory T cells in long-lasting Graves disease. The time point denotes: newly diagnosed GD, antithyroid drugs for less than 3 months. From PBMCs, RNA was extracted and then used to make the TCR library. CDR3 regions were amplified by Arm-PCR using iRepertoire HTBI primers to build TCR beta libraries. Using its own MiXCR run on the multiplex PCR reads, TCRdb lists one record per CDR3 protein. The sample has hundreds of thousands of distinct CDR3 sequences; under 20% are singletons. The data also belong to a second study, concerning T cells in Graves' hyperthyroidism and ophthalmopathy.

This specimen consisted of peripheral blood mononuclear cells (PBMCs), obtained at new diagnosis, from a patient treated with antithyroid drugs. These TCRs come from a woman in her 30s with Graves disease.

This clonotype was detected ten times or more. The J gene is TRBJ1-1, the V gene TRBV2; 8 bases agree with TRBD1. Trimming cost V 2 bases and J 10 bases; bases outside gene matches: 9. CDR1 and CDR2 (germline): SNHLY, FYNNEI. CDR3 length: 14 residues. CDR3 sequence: CASSEHERQGPAFF. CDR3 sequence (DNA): TGTGCCAGCAGTGAACACGAACGACAGGGGCCAGCTTTCTTT.

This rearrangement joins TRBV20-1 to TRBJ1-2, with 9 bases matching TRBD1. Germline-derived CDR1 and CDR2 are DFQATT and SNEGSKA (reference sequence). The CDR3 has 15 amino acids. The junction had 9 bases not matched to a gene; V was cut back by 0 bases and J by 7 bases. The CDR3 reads CSARDTGGAYAGYTF. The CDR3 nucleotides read TGCAGTGCTAGAGATACAGGGGGCGCCTATGCTGGCTACACCTTC.